Following are 18 T cell receptor beta chains from one sample sequenced in a study of tumor and adjacent non-tumor tissue in lung cancer. No cell sorting was done before RNA was extracted from the tissue. This non-tumor lung sample came from over 3 cm beyond the tumor edge. Three rounds of nested PCR, following a modified ARM-PCR protocol, produced the TCRbeta library. Using its own MiXCR run on the multiplex PCR reads, TCRdb lists one record per CDR3 protein. The table has 47,000 or so distinct CDR3 sequences, 60% to 65% seen once. Sample: distant non-tumor lung tissue. These receptor sequences come from a woman aged 70-85 years with non-small cell lung cancer.

The chain is built from TRBV6-1 and TRBJ2-7; the match to TRBD1 covers 12 bases. The germline CDR1 and CDR2 sequences are MNHNS and SASEGT. The CDR3 has 14 amino acids. V was pared by 10 bases and J by 12 bases, with 16 bases of the junction left unmatched. The CDR3 coding sequence is TGTGCCAACAGCACCGGGACAGGGGGCTTGCGTCTGTACTTC. This gives the protein CANSTGTGGLRLYF.

To note about this clonotype: The CDR3 ends on some other residue instead of the conserved phenylalanine or tryptophan, so this is likely a read error. This chain joins TRBV11-1 and TRBJ2-1; 8 positions match TRBD2. This CDR3 has 16 residues. The germline V gene encodes CDR1 SGHAT and CDR2 FQDESV (reference sequence). CDR3 region: CASILALAGLCNEQFL. The DNA of the CDR3 is TGTGCCAGCATCTTAGCCCTAGCGGGCCTGTGCAATGAGCAGTTCCTC.

This chain links TRBV6-6 with TRBJ2-1; 9 positions agree with TRBD2. The CDR3 contains 16 residues. V was pared by 7 bases and J by 3 bases, with 10 bases of the junction left unmatched. Germline V gene data show CDR1 as MNHNY and CDR2 as SVGAGI (reference sequence). The CDR3 sequence: CASIQSSGSYYNEQFF. The CDR3 nucleotides are TGTGCCAGCATCCAGAGTAGCGGGAGCTACTACAATGAGCAGTTCTTC.

This clonotype was seen just once. A read error may account for a junction end that differs from germline. The rearrangement links TRBV11-2 to TRBJ2-3; the D gene could be TRBD1 or TRBD2 (5 bases each). Per the germline V gene, CDR1 is SGHAT and CDR2 is FQNNGV. The CDR3 spans 15 residues. The CDR3 loop reads CASSYRDPPTVTQYF. Here the CDR3 DNA reads TGTGCCAGCAGCTACCGGGACCCCCCGACAGTTACGCAGTATTTT.

About this clonotype itself: Without the conserved terminal phenylalanine or tryptophan, this CDR3 likely stems from a read error. The chain recombines TRBV5-6 with TRBJ2-1; D unclear. Germline V gene lookup returns CDR1 SGHDT and CDR2 YYEEEE. The CDR3 extends over 13 amino acids. The germline V and J ends were trimmed by 4 bases and 0 bases, with 5 bases remaining between them. CDR3 nucleotides: TGTGCCAGCAGCACCGGCTCCTACAATGAGCAGTTCTCA. Its translation: CASSTGSYNEQFS.

This clonotype was observed at least ten times. The genes are TRBV12-3 or TRBV12-4 and TRBJ2-7; D ambiguous. V lost 0 bases to trimming and J lost 6 bases, with 12 bases between them. The CDR3 extends over 14 amino acids. The chain's CDR3 is CASSLAIIVGEQYF. The DNA for the CDR3 is TGTGCCAGCAGTTTAGCGATCATAGTAGGCGAGCAGTACTTC.

The chain uses TRBV28 and TRBJ2-7; D unclear. Trimming stripped 3 bases from V and 1 base from J, with 19 bases between. The CDR3 extends over 17 amino acids. Looked up from germline, CDR1 is MDHEN and CDR2 is SYDVKM. This CDR3 reads CASSLALPADVSYEQYF. CDR3 bases: TGTGCCAGCAGTTTGGCCCTCCCGGCCGACGTGTCCTACGAGCAGTACTTC.

Notes on this clonotype: A junction boundary mismatches the germline segment, possibly from a read error. V and J are TRBV5-1 and TRBJ1-1; TRBD1 aligns across 10 bases. Per the germline V gene, CDR1 is SGHRS and CDR2 is YFSETQ. This CDR3 is built from 18 residues. CDR3 residues: CASSGGIRRTGGNTEALF. In DNA form, the CDR3 reads TGCGCCAGTAGCGGGGGGATCCGTCGGACAGGGGGAAACACTGAAGCTCTCTTT.

As regards this clonotype: A clone one base away is much larger, so this may be a read error. The chain recombines TRBV28 with TRBJ2-3; TRBD2 matches at 10 bases. V was pared by 8 bases and J by 3 bases, with 8 bases of the junction left unmatched. Germline V gene sequence: CDR1 MDHEN, CDR2 SYDVKM. CDR3 length: 15 residues. CDR3 loop: CASFPGTSVTDTQYF. In DNA, the CDR3 is TGTGCCAGCTTTCCCGGGACTAGCGTAACAGATACGCAGTATTTT.

Turning to this clonotype: One end of the junction is discordant with germline, which a read error may explain. In nucleotides, the CDR3 is TGTGCCAGGAGCTTCGAATCGGGTTGGTACGAGCAGTACTTC. Protein: CARSFESGWYEQYF. The V call is TRBV11-1, the J call TRBJ2-7; D call uncertain. Germline V gives CDR1 SGHAT, CDR2 FQDESV (reference sequence). This CDR3 is 14 amino acids long. The full variable domain, its missing parts supplied by reference TRBV11-1 and TRBJ2-7, is EAEVAQSPRYKITEKSQAVAFWCDPISGHATLYWYRQILGQGPELLVQFQDESVVDDSQLPKDRFSAERLKGVDSTLKIQPAELGDSAMYLCARSFESGWYEQYFGPGTRLTVT.

A word on this clonotype: A read error may explain this, as a much larger clone is one base away. The J gene is TRBJ2-1, the V gene TRBV7-9; TRBD2 is a possible D gene (5 bases). This CDR3 spans 12 amino acids. Per the germline V gene, CDR1 is SEHNR and CDR2 is FQNEAQ (reference sequence). CDR3 residues: CGSSLSGNEQFF. In DNA form, the CDR3 reads TGTGGCAGCAGCTTGAGCGGAAATGAGCAGTTCTTC. Full variable domain (rest looked up from reference TRBV7-9 and TRBJ2-1): DTGVSQNPRHKITKRGQNVTFRCDPISEHNRLYWYRQTLGQGPEFLTYFQNEAQLEKSRLLSDRFSAERPKGSFSTLEIQRTEQGDSAMYLCGSSLSGNEQFFGPGTRLTVL.

There are a few counts of this clonotype. The rearrangement joins TRBV11-2 to TRBJ2-1; possibly TRBD1 or TRBD2 for D (5 bases each). Germline V gene lookup returns CDR1 SGHAT and CDR2 FQNNGV. The V and J ends lost 0 bases and 3 bases respectively, with 12 bases between them. The CDR3 contains 16 residues. The DNA of the CDR3 is TGTGCCAGCAGCTTAGATTTCAGTGGGGGCTACAATGAGCAGTTCTTC. It encodes CASSLDFSGGYNEQFF.

This clonotype was counted many times. The chain is built from TRBV28 and TRBJ2-1; 7 bases are a match to TRBD2. There are 14 residues in the CDR3. J was trimmed by 5 bases and V by 3 bases; bases with no gene match: 4. The germline gives CDR1 MDHEN, CDR2 SYDVKM. The CDR3 reads CASSLRERHNEQFF. CDR3 nucleotides: TGTGCCAGCAGTTTGCGGGAGCGTCACAATGAGCAGTTCTTC.

Worth noting for this clonotype: The junction departs from the called germline gene at one end, perhaps through a read error. The rearrangement links TRBV10-1 to TRBJ2-7; 7 positions agree with TRBD2. The CDR3 consists of 13 residues. CDR1 is WNHNN, CDR2 SYGVQD, per germline (reference sequence). CDR3 bases: TGCGCCAGCATTATCCAGCGGGGATACGAGCAGCACTTC. It yields the protein CASIIQRGYEQHF.

This clonotype was seen once. The junction and the germline gene differ at one end; a read error may be behind it. CDR3 in amino acids: CASSYGSGGLNIEAFF. Written as DNA, the CDR3 is TGTGCCAGCAGTTACGGGTCAGGGGGGTTAAACATTGAAGCTTTCTTT. The V call is TRBV6-5, the J call TRBJ1-1, with 7 bases matching TRBD1. Per germline, CDR1 MNHEY and CDR2 SVGAGI. The CDR3 runs to 16 residues.

This clonotype has ten or more counts. This chain links TRBV6-6 with TRBJ1-2, with 10 bases matching TRBD1. V was pared by 6 bases and J by 4 bases, with 11 bases of the junction left unmatched. This CDR3 comprises 16 residues. The germline gives CDR1 MNHNY, CDR2 SVGAGI (reference sequence). The CDR3 reads CASSSASGTGAYGYTF. The CDR3 coding sequence is TGTGCCAGCAGCTCAGCTTCCGGGACAGGGGCCTATGGCTACACCTTC.

This clonotype was detected ten times or more. This chain joins TRBV30 and TRBJ1-1; tentatively, D is TRBD1 (6 bases). This CDR3 contains 14 residues. Germline loops: CDR1 GTSNPN, CDR2 SVGIG (reference sequence). Deletions cut 0 bases from V and 4 bases from J, with 12 bases between. This CDR3 is CAWSVHRAGTEAFF. The CDR3 DNA follows: TGTGCCTGGAGTGTACACAGGGCGGGCACTGAAGCTTTCTTT.

Concerning this clonotype: Germline is not matched at one junction end, which may reflect a read error. The CDR3 DNA sequence: TGCAGTACTAGACTAGCGGAAGGGTTTTCCAATGAGCAGTTCTTC. It yields the protein CSTRLAEGFSNEQFF. This chain joins TRBV20-1 and TRBJ2-1, with TRBD2 matching 9 bases. Germline CDR1 and CDR2: DFQATT and SNEGSKA (reference sequence). The CDR3 is 15 amino acids.